The sequence of this T cell receptor beta chain was determined in a study of blood T cell repertoires in COVID-19 (dated by TCRdb to about 2020). A note on the overall study: The collaborator samples originated in the United States, Italy and Spain and spanned the acute and convalescent phases of COVID-19. The prospective study material was composed of cDNA or gDNA derived from T cells, B-cell-depleted T cells, or PBMCs. Deeply sampled blood TCRbeta repertoires from subjects exposed to, actively infected with, or recovered from COVID-19 were included in the dataset. A freely available public database, intended as a resource for researchers studying the immune response to SARS-CoV-2, is where the repertoires were released. Samples came from the ongoing ImmuneRACE study (first 160 participants) plus 1,254 subjects from 6 global collaborators. A de-identified subject ID, COVID-19 status, age in years and sex were almost always included in the sample metadata. Where HLA class I and class II types were available, the types were taken from metadata supplied by the sample provider, not from assay-based typing. Results and caveats for the whole study, not just this receptor: The quantity of clinical and demographic metadata differed by source and by participant and was supplied without curation.

A second Seattle source provided samples from volunteer blood donors who had recovered from COVID-19. Whole blood was collected in K2EDTA tubes by collaborating institutions according to the institutions' own protocols. For TCRbeta analysis, collaborators shipped samples in one of three forms: frozen whole blood, isolated PBMCs, or DNA extracted from either of those sample types. A word on this clone: This clone's antigen is unknown. No base quality information exists; no much larger clone differs at one position.

The germline V gene (reference sequence) sets CDR1 to MNHNY and CDR2 to SVGAGI. The CDR3 contains 12 residues, cysteine and phenylalanine counted. Only the CDR3 DNA is retained, 36 bases long and in frame from the first base. The trim is 7 bases for V and 8 bases for J, with a gap of 14 bases between the germline ends. TCRbeta CDR3 regions were amplified from genomic DNA using the immunoSEQ Assay, a bias-controlled multiplex PCR. On the study's bioinformatics: Within the assay, amplification of reference gene primers was used to estimate how many nucleated cells each sample contained. To quantify the absolute abundance of each unique TCRbeta CDR3 rearrangement, sequence reads were collapsed and filtered. Productive Simpson clonality was computed per sample as the square root of Simpson's diversity index over productive rearrangements. Imported from immuneACCESS, the table was reduced by TCRdb to in-frame sequences with V and J called. These copies leave out some clones; in studies compared against another copy, an unresolved V gene accounts for under half, and the cause of the remainder is not known. The V and J calls and clone size were taken over from that table, and D and trimming were inferred from the DNA. This sample lists about 190,000 clones; 70% to 85% were detected once. The top ten clonotypes cover roughly 14% of the sample.

The TCR comes from a middle-aged man who had recovered from COVID-19. The chain links TRBV6-6 with TRBJ1-2, with TRBD1 tentatively as D gene (5 bases match). Sequenced material: peripheral blood. The nucleotides are TGTGCCAGCACCCATCTGGGACTCGGCTACACCTTC. It is translated as CASTHLGLGYTF.